The 11 T cell receptor beta chains below were found in one sample sequenced in a study of T cells in localized non-small cell lung cancer. Sequencing was performed with immunoSEQ multiplex PCR; in TCRdb, only in-frame clones are kept and a portion is missing. The data show 72,000 or so clones, 84% seen once. The source was peripheral blood, collected before any cancer treatment. Receptor source: a female donor at least 60 years old with stage I lung adenocarcinoma.

The chain couples TRBV9 to TRBJ1-1; 7 bases are a match to TRBD1. The CDR3 consists of 16 residues. Germline lookup yields CDR1 SGDLS and CDR2 YYNGEE. With 0 bases clipped from V and 4 bases from J, the junction kept 9 bases outside the gene matches. CDR3 in DNA: TGTGCCAGCAGCGTAGTGCAAGGGGGCCGTGGCACTGAAGCTTTCTTT. Protein: CASSVVQGGRGTEAFF.

V gene TRBV11-3 combines with J gene TRBJ2-3; TRBD2 aligns across 15 bases. With 5 bases clipped from V and 4 bases from J, the junction kept 7 bases outside the gene matches. The germline V gene has CDR1 SGHNT and CDR2 YENEEA. The CDR3 covers 17 residues. CDR3 nucleotides: TGTGCCAGCAGCCCCGGGACTAGCGGGGGGCCAGCAGATACGCAGTATTTT. Translated, it gives CASSPGTSGGPADTQYF. Full variable domain (missing parts from reference TRBV11-3 and TRBJ2-3): EAGVVQSPRYKIIEKKQPVAFWCNPISGHNTLYWYLQNLGQGPELLIRYENEEAVDDSQLPKDRFSAERLKGVDSTLKIQPAELGDSAVYLCASSPGTSGGPADTQYFGPGTRLTVL.

This clone was counted a single time. The gene calls are TRBV4-1 and TRBJ1-4, with TRBD1 identical over 7 bases. This CDR3 contains 17 residues. Germline V gene sequence: CDR1 MGHRA, CDR2 YSYEKL. V shed 4 bases, J shed 8 bases, and the junction held 16 bases outside the gene matches. The CDR3 reads CASSRNYNTGAEEKLFF. CDR3 DNA sequence: TGCGCCAGCAGCCGCAATTATAATACAGGGGCGGAGGAAAAACTGTTTTTT.

This chain's CDR3 is CASSDSPGFPLHF. The CDR3 nucleotides are TGTGCCAGCAGTGACTCACCGGGATTCCCCCTCCACTTT. V gene TRBV6-4 combines with J gene TRBJ1-6; D is ambiguous. From germline, CDR1 is MRHNA and CDR2 SNTAGT. V was pared by 0 bases and J by 13 bases, with 10 bases between. This CDR3 has 13 residues.

This clone was counted only a few times. This chain links TRBV18 with TRBJ1-3; TRBD1 matches 7 bases. The germline CDR1 and CDR2 sequences are KGHSH and LQKENI. V lost 2 bases and J lost 0; bases outside the gene matches: 4. The CDR3 is 16 residues long. The CDR3 reads CASSPWDSISGNTIYF. The DNA of the CDR3 is TGTGCCAGCTCACCATGGGACAGCATCTCTGGAAACACCATATATTTT.

The chain carries TRBV19 and TRBJ2-2; TRBD2 matches 7 bases. The CDR3 is 15 amino acids. Germline V CDR1 and CDR2: LNHDA, SQIVND (reference sequence). The junction had 9 bases not matched to a gene; V was cut back by 5 bases and J by 6 bases. CDR3 loop: CASSSGGPYAGELFF. CDR3 coding DNA: TGTGCCAGTAGTTCGGGGGGTCCGTACGCCGGGGAGCTGTTTTTT.

This chain joins TRBV5-1 and TRBJ1-4; D is ambiguous. The V gene lost 0 bases and the J gene lost 6 bases, with 6 bases spanning the gap. This CDR3 is 13 amino acids long. The germline V gene has CDR1 SGHRS and CDR2 YFSETQ. The CDR3 nucleotides are TGCGCCAGCAGCTTGGTGGTAGATGAAAAACTGTTTTTT. Encoded protein: CASSLVVDEKLFF.

The rearrangement joins TRBV27 to TRBJ1-5, with D maybe TRBD1 (6 bases). Trimming stripped 0 bases from V and 6 bases from J, with 9 bases between. The CDR3 is 14 amino acids. Germline-derived CDR1 and CDR2 are MNHEY and SMNVEV (reference sequence). The CDR3 nucleotides read TGTGCCAGCAGTTTATCGGGGGCGGCTCAGCCCCAGCATTTT. Its translation is CASSLSGAAQPQHF.

This rearrangement joins TRBV10-1 to TRBJ1-6; weak D call: TRBD1 (5 bases). The germline V and J ends were trimmed by 6 bases and 6 bases, with 9 bases remaining between them. Germline V gene lookup returns CDR1 WNHNN and CDR2 SYGVQD (reference sequence). The CDR3 extends over 13 amino acids. Here the CDR3 reads CASRQDGNSPLHF. CDR3 nucleotide sequence: TGCGCCAGCAGACAGGACGGTAATTCACCCCTCCACTTT.

This clone was recorded only once. The rearrangement joins TRBV2 to TRBJ1-1, with D possibly TRBD1 on 6 matching bases. V shed 7 bases and J shed 1 base, with 13 bases lying between them. The CDR3 runs 14 residues. Per germline, CDR1 SNHLY and CDR2 FYNNEI. DNA of the CDR3: TGTGCCAGCAAAGGTACAGGGCGGAACACTGAAGCTTTCTTT. Its translation is CASKGTGRNTEAFF.

This chain uses TRBV10-3 with TRBJ2-5; unclear D gene. CDR1 is ENHRY, CDR2 SYGVKD, per germline. The CDR3 is 12 residues long. The germline V and J ends were trimmed by 3 bases and 5 bases, with 7 bases remaining between them. The CDR3 protein is CAISDSGETQYF. CDR3 bases: TGTGCCATCAGTGATTCCGGGGAGACCCAGTACTTC.